This entry is about one TCR beta chain. Antigen unknown. These data are taken from a study of cytotoxic CD8 clonotypes in ibrutinib-treated CLL. Looking at the study overall: 24 partial and 2 complete responses; at median 68 months, roughly 15 remitted, approximately 12 progressed.

Study results and limitations: On treatment, the uncommon public clonotypes contracted or remained stable. Rising at ibrutinib response, clonality subsequently fell back toward baseline at progression.

CDR1 is SEHNR and CDR2 is FQNEAQ in the germline V gene (reference sequence). Trimming cost V 3 bases and J 1 base, with 10 bases left between them. This CDR3 is built from 15 residues. TCRdb's table, derived via immunoSEQ multiplex PCR, lists solely in-frame clones and lacks some. There are more than 110,000 clones in the sample; about 91% occur only once, and about a tenth lies in the top ten. This rearrangement joins TRBV7-9 to TRBJ2-1; no reliable D call. Sequencing was performed on PBMCs, taken after 12 months of ibrutinib treatment. This TCR was sampled from a human donor with chronic lymphocytic leukemia. The CDR3 protein is CASSFKLGSYNEQFF. The CDR3 DNA reads as TGTGCCAGCAGCTTTAAACTGGGGTCCTACAATGAGCAGTTCTTC.